The text below deals with one T cell receptor (beta chain). Treatment reported: over 15 received Ad26.COV2.S at low or high dose, single or two shots; 5 received placebo; per-sample allocation not given. Samples came from day 63 after the first vaccine or placebo injection. Libraries were prepared by immunoSEQ multiplex PCR; TCRdb keeps only in-frame clonotypes and omits some of them. The sample lists approximately 300,000 clones; just under 85% were seen once. This entry comes from a study of Ad26.COV2.S vaccination and SARS-CoV-2 variants. The sequencing used peripheral blood, collected in a trial of Ad26.COV2.S vaccine versus placebo. The clonotype comes from a person between 18 and 65 years old who received the Ad26.COV2.S COVID-19 vaccine or a placebo.

The CDR3 nucleotides read TGTGCCAGCAGATTCACACCAAGAGACGGGAAGCCCTACGAGCAGTACTTC. Translating gives CASRFTPRDGKPYEQYF. The chain has TRBV7-9 and TRBJ2-7, with D possibly being TRBD2 (5 bases). The CDR3 runs 17 residues. The V gene's germline CDR1 is SEHNR and CDR2 FQNEAQ (reference sequence). The V end lost 6 bases, the J end lost 2 bases, and 23 bases lay between the germline ends. Full variable domain (outside the CDR3, taken from reference TRBV7-9 and TRBJ2-7): DTGVSQNPRHKITKRGQNVTFRCDPISEHNRLYWYRQTLGQGPEFLTYFQNEAQLEKSRLLSDRFSAERPKGSFSTLEIQRTEQGDSAMYLCASRFTPRDGKPYEQYFGPGTRLTVT.